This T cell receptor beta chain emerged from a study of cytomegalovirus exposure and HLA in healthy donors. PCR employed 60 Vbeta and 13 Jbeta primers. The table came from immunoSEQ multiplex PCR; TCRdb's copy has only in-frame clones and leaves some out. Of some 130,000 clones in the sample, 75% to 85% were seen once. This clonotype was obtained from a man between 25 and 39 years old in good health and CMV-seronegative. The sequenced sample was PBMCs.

CDR3 loop: CASRQIGGGDSGNTIYF. The CDR3, as DNA: TGTGCCAGCAGACAAATTGGGGGAGGGGACTCTGGAAACACCATATATTTT. The J gene is TRBJ1-3, the V gene TRBV25-1; TRBD1 might be the D (5 bases). V shed 6 bases and J shed 0 bases, with 18 bases lying between them. The CDR3 extends over 17 amino acids. Per the germline V gene, CDR1 is MGHDK and CDR2 is SYGVNS.